The next 2 T cell receptor beta chains were all read from a single sample in a study of cytomegalovirus exposure and HLA in healthy donors. The study ran its PCR with 60 Vbeta and 13 Jbeta primers. Profiled with immunoSEQ multiplex PCR; TCRdb holds only in-frame clones, not every one. The sample has approximately 99,000 clones, approximately 80% seen once. Sequencing was performed on PBMCs. The receptors were sampled from a male donor in good health and CMV-seropositive.

The J gene is TRBJ1-5, the V gene TRBV7-2, with TRBD1 identical over 9 bases. V was pared by 5 bases and J by 6 bases, with 8 bases of the junction left unmatched. This CDR3 has 15 residues. Germline V CDR1 and CDR2: SGHTA, FQGNSA. CDR3 loop: CASSADRGYGQPQHF. Here the CDR3 DNA reads TGTGCCAGCAGCGCCGACAGGGGGTACGGTCAGCCCCAGCATTTT.

DNA for the CDR3: TGTGCCAGCAGCCCCGGGACAGGGAACACTGAAGCTTTCTTT. It is translated as CASSPGTGNTEAFF. The chain employs TRBV9 and TRBJ1-1; 8 nucleotides match TRBD1. V shed 4 bases and J 1 base; nucleotides not matched to a gene: 3. Germline loops: CDR1 SGDLS, CDR2 YYNGEE. The length of the CDR3 is 14 residues.